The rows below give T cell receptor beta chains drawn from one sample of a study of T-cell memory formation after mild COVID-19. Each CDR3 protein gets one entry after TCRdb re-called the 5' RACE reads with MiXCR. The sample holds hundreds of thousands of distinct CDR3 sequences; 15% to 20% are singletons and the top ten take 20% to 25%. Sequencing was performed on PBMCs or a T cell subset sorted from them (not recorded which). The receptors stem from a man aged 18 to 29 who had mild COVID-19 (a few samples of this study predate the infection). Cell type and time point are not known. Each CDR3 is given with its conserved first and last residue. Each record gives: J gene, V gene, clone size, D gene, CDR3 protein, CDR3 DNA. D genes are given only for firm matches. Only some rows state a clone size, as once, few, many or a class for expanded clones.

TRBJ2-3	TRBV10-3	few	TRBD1	CAISGDRGDKDTQYF	TGTGCCATCAGTGGTGACAGGGGTGATAAAGATACGCAGTATTTT
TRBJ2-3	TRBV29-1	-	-	CSVGANTDTQYF	TGCAGCGTTGGGGCCAACACAGATACGCAGTATTTT
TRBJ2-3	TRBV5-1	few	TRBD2	CASGASGGASDTQYF	TGCGCCAGCGGAGCTAGCGGGGGGGCCTCAGATACGCAGTATTTT
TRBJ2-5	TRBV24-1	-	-	CATSGGRGARETQYF	TGTGCCACCAGTGGAGGCCGGGGGGCCCGGGAGACCCAGTACTTC
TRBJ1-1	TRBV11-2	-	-	CASSQQGWGTEAFF	TGTGCCAGCAGCCAACAGGGCTGGGGCACTGAAGCTTTCTTT
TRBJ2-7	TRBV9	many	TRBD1	CASSVGGTASYEQYF	TGTGCCAGCAGCGTAGGAGGGACAGCCTCCTACGAGCAGTACTTC
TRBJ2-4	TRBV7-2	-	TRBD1	CASTSAGGKNIQYF	TGTGCCAGCACCTCGGCAGGGGGCAAAAACATTCAGTACTTC
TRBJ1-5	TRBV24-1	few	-	CAYLGYSNQPQHF	TGTGCTTACCTCGGGTATAGCAATCAGCCCCAGCATTTT
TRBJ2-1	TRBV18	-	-	CASSRTYNEQFF	TGTGCCAGCTCACGAACCTACAATGAGCAGTTCTTC
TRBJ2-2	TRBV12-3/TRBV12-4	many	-	CASSFGSGELFF	TGTGCCAGCAGTTTCGGATCCGGGGAGCTGTTTTTT
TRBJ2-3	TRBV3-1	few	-	CASGRDPDGLQYF	TGTGCCAGCGGTCGGGACCCTGATGGGCTGCAGTATTTT
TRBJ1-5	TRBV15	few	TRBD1	CATSPLGTGLNQPQHF	TGTGCCACCAGCCCTTTAGGGACAGGGCTCAATCAGCCCCAGCATTTT
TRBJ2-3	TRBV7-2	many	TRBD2	CASSLSIAGGPIDTQYF	TGTGCCAGCAGCTTATCTATAGCGGGGGGGCCAATAGATACGCAGTATTTT
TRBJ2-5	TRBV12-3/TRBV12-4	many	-	CASSQRRTGGKQTQYF	TGTGCCAGCAGCCAGAGGCGAACAGGAGGCAAGCAGACCCAGTACTTC
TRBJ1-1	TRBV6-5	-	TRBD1	CASSWTGSGTEAFF	TGTGCCAGCAGCTGGACAGGGTCCGGCACTGAAGCTTTCTTT
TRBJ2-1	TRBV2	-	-	CASRVDVNYNEQFF	TGTGCCAGCCGTGTCGATGTTAATTACAATGAGCAGTTCTTC
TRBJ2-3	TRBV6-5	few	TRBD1	CASSRTGQGSTDTQYF	TGTGCCAGCAGCCGGACGGGACAGGGGAGCACAGATACGCAGTATTTT
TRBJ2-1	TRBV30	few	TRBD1	CAWMGTGYNEQFF	TGTGCCTGGATGGGGACAGGGTACAATGAGCAGTTCTTC
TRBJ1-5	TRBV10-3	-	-	CAISEGGNQPQHF	TGTGCCATCAGTGAGGGGGGCAATCAGCCCCAGCATTTT
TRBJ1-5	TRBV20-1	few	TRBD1	CSAAGGDQPQHF	TGCAGTGCGGCAGGGGGTGATCAGCCCCAGCATTTT
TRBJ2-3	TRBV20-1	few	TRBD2	CSARGQAGDTDTQYF	TGCAGTGCTAGAGGCCAAGCGGGGGACACAGATACGCAGTATTTT
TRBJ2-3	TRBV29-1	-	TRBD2	CSVGDYPIKVDTQYF	TGCAGCGTTGGGGACTACCCTATCAAGGTAGATACGCAGTATTTT
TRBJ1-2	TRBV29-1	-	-	CSAGVNLAVTDGYTF	TGCAGCGCGGGGGTGAACTTGGCGGTAACGGATGGCTACACCTTC
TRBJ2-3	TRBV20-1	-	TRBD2	CSARELAGGQGTQYF	TGCAGTGCTAGAGAACTAGCGGGGGGGCAAGGTACGCAGTATTTT
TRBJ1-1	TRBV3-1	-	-	CASSQGRYGTEAFF	TGTGCCAGCAGCCAAGGTCGGTACGGTACTGAAGCTTTCTTT
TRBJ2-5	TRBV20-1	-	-	CSARTPEGETQYF	TGCAGTGCCAGGACCCCCGAGGGGGAGACCCAGTACTTC
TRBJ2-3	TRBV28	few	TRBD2	CASRPGGRIDTQYF	TGTGCCAGCAGACCCGGGGGGAGGATAGATACGCAGTATTTT
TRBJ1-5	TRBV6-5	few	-	CASSYKGNQPQHF	TGTGCCAGCAGTTATAAGGGGAATCAGCCCCAGCATTTT
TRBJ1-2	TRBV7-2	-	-	CASSLDSWTIYGYTF	TGTGCCAGCAGCTTAGATTCCTGGACAATCTATGGCTACACCTTC
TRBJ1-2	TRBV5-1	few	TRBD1	CASSWARTGRFPLDGYTF	TGCGCCAGCAGCTGGGCCAGGACAGGGCGTTTCCCCCTAGATGGCTACACCTTC
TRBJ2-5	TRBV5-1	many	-	CASKTETETQYF	TGCGCCAGCAAGACGGAGACAGAGACCCAGTACTTC
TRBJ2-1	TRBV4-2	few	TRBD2	CASRKSGGAVEQFF	TGTGCCAGCAGGAAAAGCGGGGGGGCCGTTGAGCAGTTCTTC
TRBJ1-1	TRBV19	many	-	CASSISSGTEAFF	TGTGCCAGTAGTATTAGCTCGGGGACCGAAGCTTTCTTT